Following are 11 T cell receptor beta chains from one sample sequenced in a study of blood T cell repertoires in COVID-19. This table comes from immunoSEQ multiplex PCR, and its TCRdb copy is limited to in-frame clones, with some not included. This sample has about 100,000 clones, with 91% found just once. Sequences were obtained from peripheral blood. The receptors derive from a man between 18 and 29 years old with acute or convalescent COVID-19.

The chain couples TRBV11-2 to TRBJ1-3; weak D call: TRBD1 (6 bases). The CDR3 is 19 amino acids. V lost 5 bases to trimming and J lost 0 bases, with 23 bases between them. CDR1 SGHAT and CDR2 FQNNGV come from the germline V gene. CDR3 nucleotide sequence: TGTGCCAGCAGCCCCTATTTTACGGGATACAGGGACTCTGGAAACACCATATATTTT. This encodes CASSPYFTGYRDSGNTIYF.

The chain couples TRBV19 to TRBJ1-1; possible D gene TRBD1, 5 bases. Germline CDR1 is LNHDA and CDR2 is SQIVND (reference sequence). V was clipped by 2 bases and J by 1 base, with 5 bases between them. The CDR3 has 13 amino acids. The CDR3 nucleotides are TGTGCCAGTAGTATAAGGGGGAACACTGAAGCTTTCTTT. Amino acids: CASSIRGNTEAFF.

This chain uses TRBV6-5 with TRBJ1-2; possible D gene TRBD1, 5 bases. Trimming cost V 0 bases and J 4 bases, with 9 bases left between them. Germline V gene lookup returns CDR1 MNHEY and CDR2 SVGAGI. There are 14 residues in the CDR3. CDR3 nucleotides: TGTGCCAGCAGTTACTCAGCCCAGGGCTATGGCTACACCTTC. The encoded protein is CASSYSAQGYGYTF.

V and J are TRBV12-3 or TRBV12-4 and TRBJ2-7; no clear D. Between the trimmed V and J ends, which lost 3 bases and 0 bases, there was a span of 6 bases. This CDR3 contains 13 residues. CDR3 sequence reads: CASSFSSSYEQYF. The CDR3 DNA sequence: TGTGCCAGCAGTTTCTCCAGCTCCTACGAGCAGTACTTC.

Remarks on this clone: The same CDR3 arises from other DNA sequences in this sample as well. CDR3 sequence: CASSRDSSYEQYF. For the CDR3, the DNA is TGTGCCAGTAGCCGGGACAGCTCCTACGAGCAGTACTTC. The chain links TRBV19 to TRBJ2-7, with 7 bases identical to TRBD1. Germline V gene data show CDR1 as LNHDA and CDR2 as SQIVND (reference sequence). Trimming at V came to 6 bases and at J to 0 bases, leaving 2 bases not matched to a gene. This CDR3 comprises 13 residues. The variable domain in full, with the rest retrieved from reference TRBV19 and TRBJ2-7, is DGGITQSPKYLFRKEGQNVTLSCEQNLNHDAMYWYRQDPGQGLRLIYYSQIVNDFQKGDIAEGYSVSREKKESFPLTVTSAQKNPTAFYLCASSRDSSYEQYFGPGTRLTVT.

This clone was recorded only once. This chain joins TRBV5-6 and TRBJ1-2, with 10 bases that match TRBD1. This CDR3 has 16 amino acids. Trimming removed 4 bases from V and 4 bases from J; junction bases left unmatched: 10. CDR1 and CDR2 from the germline V gene are SGHDT and YYEEEE. The CDR3 is CASSPGTGALGYGYTF. CDR3 DNA sequence: TGTGCCAGCAGCCCTGGGACAGGGGCCCTCGGCTATGGCTACACCTTC.

This clone was counted between two and nine times. The CDR3 loop is CAWSGTGGSMNTEAFF. CDR3 DNA sequence: TGTGCCTGGAGTGGGACAGGGGGCTCCATGAACACTGAAGCTTTCTTT. The chain couples TRBV30 to TRBJ1-1, with 11 bases that match TRBD1. The CDR3 totals 16 residues. Losses at the gene ends were 1 base for V and 0 bases for J; bases not matched to a gene: 4. In germline, CDR1 is GTSNPN, CDR2 SVGIG (reference sequence). The full variable domain, in which reference TRBV30 and TRBJ1-1 provide the parts outside the CDR3, is SQTIHQWPATLVQPVGSPLSLECTVEGTSNPNLYWYRQAAGRGLQLLFYSVGIGQISSEVPQNLSASRPQDRQFILSSKKLLLSDSGFYLCAWSGTGGSMNTEAFFGQGTRLTVV.

This chain connects TRBV5-1 to TRBJ2-1; 8 bases match TRBD1. The V gene's germline CDR1 is SGHRS and CDR2 YFSETQ. This CDR3 region has 14 residues. J lost 6 bases, V lost 1 base, and 3 bases had no gene match. As DNA, the CDR3 is TGCGCCAGCAGCTTGAAAGGACAGGGCAATGAGCAGTTCTTC. As protein: CASSLKGQGNEQFF.

The chain employs TRBV10-3 and TRBJ2-1; the match to TRBD2 covers 10 bases. Germline V lookup: CDR1 ENHRY, CDR2 SYGVKD. This CDR3 has 16 amino acids. The V gene end was trimmed by 2 bases and the J gene end by 0 bases; junction bases not matched to a gene: 1. CDR3 amino acids: CAISEQRGGSYNEQFF. The CDR3 DNA reads as TGTGCCATCAGTGAGCAGCGGGGGGGCTCCTACAATGAGCAGTTCTTC.

The rearrangement links TRBV29-1 to TRBJ2-3; D is possibly TRBD2 (5 bases). V was clipped by 4 bases and J by 2 bases, with 10 bases between them. The CDR3 length is 13 residues. CDR1 SQVTM and CDR2 ANQGSEA come from the germline V gene. The CDR3 region is CSVVGRDTDTQYF. The CDR3 DNA reads as TGCAGCGTTGTGGGGAGAGACACAGATACGCAGTATTTT.

V and J are TRBV2 and TRBJ2-3, with 9 bases aligning to TRBD1. Germline assignment: CDR1 SNHLY and CDR2 FYNNEI. The CDR3 loop spans 14 amino acids. The V and J ends lost 7 bases and 4 bases, in that order; junction bases with no gene match: 6. In nucleotides, the CDR3 is TGTGCCAGCAAGTCACAGGGGGCCCCAGATACGCAGTATTTT. Protein sequence: CASKSQGAPDTQYF.